This passage covers 9 T cell receptor beta chains from one sample sequenced in a study of blood T cell repertoires in COVID-19. Repertoires were generated with immunoSEQ multiplex PCR, while TCRdb's copy carries only in-frame clones and drops some. The table has roughly 100,000 clones, 65% to 80% seen once; the top ten hold just under 20%. The sample taken for sequencing was peripheral blood. The source of these receptors is a woman aged 70-85 years with acute or convalescent COVID-19.

J is TRBJ1-2 and V is TRBV7-6; tentative D call: TRBD1 (5 bases). The CDR3 extends over 14 amino acids. Germline-derived CDR1 and CDR2 are SGHVS and FNYEAQ. Between the trimmed V and J ends, which lost 1 base and 8 bases, there was a span of 14 bases. The CDR3 DNA follows: TGTGCCAGCAGCTTAGTAGCAGGGCTGGAGGGCTACACCTTC. Its translation is CASSLVAGLEGYTF.

This clone has at least ten counts. V gene TRBV3-1 (or the pseudogene TRBV3-2) combines with J gene TRBJ1-1; no clear D. Germline values: CDR1 LGHDT, CDR2 YNNKEL (reference sequence). V was trimmed by 0 bases and J by 5 bases, leaving 13 bases between them. CDR3 length: 15 amino acids. CDR3 region: CASSQEPGGMTEAFF. The DNA for the CDR3 is TGTGCCAGCAGCCAAGAACCCGGCGGGATGACTGAAGCTTTCTTT.

The chain combines TRBV19 with TRBJ2-1; 10 bases map to TRBD2. The V gene end was trimmed by 1 base and the J gene end by 6 bases; junction bases not matched to a gene: 3. The germline V gene encodes CDR1 LNHDA and CDR2 SQIVND (reference sequence). This CDR3 has 15 residues. CDR3 protein: CASSIVAGGFNEQFF. Written as DNA, the CDR3 is TGTGCCAGTAGTATAGTAGCGGGGGGCTTCAATGAGCAGTTCTTC.

The chain combines TRBV19 with TRBJ1-2; 10 bases fit TRBD1. J was trimmed by 4 bases and V by 4 bases; bases with no gene match: 6. In germline, CDR1 is LNHDA, CDR2 SQIVND (reference sequence). There are 15 residues in the CDR3. CDR3 residues: CASSTTGTGVYGYTF. CDR3 bases: TGTGCCAGTAGTACAACCGGGACAGGGGTCTATGGCTACACCTTC.

The rearrangement links TRBV20-1 to TRBJ1-4; weak D call: TRBD1 (5 bases). This CDR3 contains 11 residues. Germline V gives CDR1 DFQATT, CDR2 SNEGSKA (reference sequence). DNA for the CDR3: TGCTCGGGGGGGGAGAGAGAAAAACTGTTTTTT. It is translated as CSGGEREKLFF.

The gene calls are TRBV3-1 (or the pseudogene TRBV3-2) and TRBJ1-4, with 10 bases identical to TRBD1. The CDR3 contains 17 residues. V shed 6 bases and J 8 bases; nucleotides not matched to a gene: 15. Germline V gene lookup returns CDR1 LGHDT and CDR2 YNNKEL (reference sequence). CDR3 protein: CASSSRRGTGVGEKLFF. CDR3 DNA: TGTGCCAGCAGTTCCCGAAGGGGGACAGGGGTAGGGGAAAAACTGTTTTTT.

CDR3 in amino acids: CASSLGWEGGEAFF. The CDR3 nucleotides read TGTGCCAGCAGCTTGGGGTGGGAGGGGGGCGAAGCTTTCTTT. The genes are TRBV5-5 and TRBJ1-1; possible D gene TRBD1, 6 bases. V gave up 0 bases and J gave up 8 bases, with 14 bases separating them. The germline V gene encodes CDR1 SGHKS and CDR2 YYEKEE (reference sequence). The CDR3 covers 14 residues.

The chain recombines TRBV9 with TRBJ2-1; a weak D match, TRBD2 (6 bases). The V end lost 2 bases, the J end lost 2 bases, and 11 bases lay between the germline ends. Germline values: CDR1 SGDLS, CDR2 YYNGEE. There are 15 residues in the CDR3. The CDR3 sequence is CASSVGRGTYNEQFF. The CDR3 nucleotides are TGTGCCAGCAGCGTTGGACGGGGGACCTACAATGAGCAGTTCTTC.

The chain carries TRBV3-1 (or the pseudogene TRBV3-2) and TRBJ2-1; 8 bases are a match to TRBD1. In germline, CDR1 is LGHDT, CDR2 YNNKEL (reference sequence). The J segment lost 4 bases and the V segment lost 0 bases, leaving 5 bases of the junction unmatched. The CDR3 has 16 amino acids. The CDR3: CASSQDRTGIYNEQFF. In DNA, the CDR3 is TGTGCCAGCAGCCAAGATCGGACAGGGATATACAATGAGCAGTTCTTC.